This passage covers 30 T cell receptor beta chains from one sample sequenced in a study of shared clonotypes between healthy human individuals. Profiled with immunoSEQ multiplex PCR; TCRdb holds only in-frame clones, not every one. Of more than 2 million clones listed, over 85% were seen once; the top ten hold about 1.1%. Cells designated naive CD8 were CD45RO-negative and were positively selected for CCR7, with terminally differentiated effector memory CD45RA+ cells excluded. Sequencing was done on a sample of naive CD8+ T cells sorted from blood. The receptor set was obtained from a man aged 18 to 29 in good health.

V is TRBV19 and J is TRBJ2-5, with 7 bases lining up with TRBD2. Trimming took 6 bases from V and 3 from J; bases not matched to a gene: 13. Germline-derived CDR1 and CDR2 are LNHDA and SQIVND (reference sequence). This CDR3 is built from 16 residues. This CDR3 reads CASSLSMASGEETQYF. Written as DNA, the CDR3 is TGTGCCAGTAGCTTATCGATGGCTAGCGGAGAAGAGACCCAGTACTTC.

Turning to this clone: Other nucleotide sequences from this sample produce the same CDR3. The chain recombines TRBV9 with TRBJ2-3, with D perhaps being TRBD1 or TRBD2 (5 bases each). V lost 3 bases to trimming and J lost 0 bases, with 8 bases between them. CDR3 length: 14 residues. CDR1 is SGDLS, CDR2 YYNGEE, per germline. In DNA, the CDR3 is TGTGCCAGCAGCGGACGGGACAGCACAGATACGCAGTATTTT. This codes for CASSGRDSTDTQYF.

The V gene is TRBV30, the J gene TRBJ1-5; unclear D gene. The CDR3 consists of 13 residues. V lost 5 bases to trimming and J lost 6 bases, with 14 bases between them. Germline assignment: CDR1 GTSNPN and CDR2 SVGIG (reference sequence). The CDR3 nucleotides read TGTGCCTGGGCTACCGAGGCGGTTCAGCCCCAGCATTTT. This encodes CAWATEAVQPQHF.

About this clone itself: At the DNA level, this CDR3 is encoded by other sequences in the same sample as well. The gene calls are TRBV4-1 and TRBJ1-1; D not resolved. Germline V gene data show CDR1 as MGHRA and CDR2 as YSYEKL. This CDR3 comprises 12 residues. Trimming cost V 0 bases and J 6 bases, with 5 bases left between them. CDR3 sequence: CASSQDWSEAFF. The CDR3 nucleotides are TGCGCCAGCAGCCAAGACTGGTCTGAAGCTTTCTTT.

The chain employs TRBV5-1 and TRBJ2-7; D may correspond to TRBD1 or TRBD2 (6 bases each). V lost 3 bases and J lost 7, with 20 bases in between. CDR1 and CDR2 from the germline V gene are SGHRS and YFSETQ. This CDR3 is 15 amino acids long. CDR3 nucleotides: TGCGCCAGCAGCTCCGTTGGGGGGCCTGATGGGGAGCAGTACTTC. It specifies CASSSVGGPDGEQYF.

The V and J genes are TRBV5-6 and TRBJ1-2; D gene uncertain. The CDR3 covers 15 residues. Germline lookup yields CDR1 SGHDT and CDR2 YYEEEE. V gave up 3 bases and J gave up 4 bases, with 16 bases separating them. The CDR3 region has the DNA TGTGCCAGCAGCTCAACCCCCCGGAGCAGCTATGGCTACACCTTC. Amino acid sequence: CASSSTPRSSYGYTF.

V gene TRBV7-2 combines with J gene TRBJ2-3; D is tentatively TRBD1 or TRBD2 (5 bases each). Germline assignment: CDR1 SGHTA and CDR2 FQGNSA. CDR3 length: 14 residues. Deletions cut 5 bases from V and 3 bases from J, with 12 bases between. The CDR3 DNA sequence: TGTGCCAGCAGCCCCTGGGGGATAACAGATACGCAGTATTTT. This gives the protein CASSPWGITDTQYF.

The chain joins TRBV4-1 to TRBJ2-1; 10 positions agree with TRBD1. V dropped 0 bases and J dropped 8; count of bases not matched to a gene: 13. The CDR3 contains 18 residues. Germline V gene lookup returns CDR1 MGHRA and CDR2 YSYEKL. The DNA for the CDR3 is TGCGCCAGCAGCCAAGAACAAAACGTCGGGACAGGGGTGTATGAGCAGTTCTTC. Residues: CASSQEQNVGTGVYEQFF.

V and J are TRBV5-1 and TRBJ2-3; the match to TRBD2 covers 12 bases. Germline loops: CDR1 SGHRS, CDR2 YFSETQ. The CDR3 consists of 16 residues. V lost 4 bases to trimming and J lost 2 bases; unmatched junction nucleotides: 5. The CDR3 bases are TGCGCCAGCAGCCCGACTAGCGGGGGATTCACAGATACGCAGTATTTT. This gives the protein CASSPTSGGFTDTQYF.

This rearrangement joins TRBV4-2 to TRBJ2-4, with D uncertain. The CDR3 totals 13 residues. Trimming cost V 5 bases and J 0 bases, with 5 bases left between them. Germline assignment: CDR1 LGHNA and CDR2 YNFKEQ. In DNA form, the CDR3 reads TGTGCCAGCAGCGACCTAGCCAAAAACATTCAGTACTTC. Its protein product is CASSDLAKNIQYF.

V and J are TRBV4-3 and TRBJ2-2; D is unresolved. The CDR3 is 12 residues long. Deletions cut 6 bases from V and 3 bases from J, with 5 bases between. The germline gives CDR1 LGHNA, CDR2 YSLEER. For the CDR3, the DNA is TGCGCCAGCAGGGGTGACACCGGGGAGCTGTTTTTT. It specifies CASRGDTGELFF.

The CDR3 sequence: CASSVGGGRDTQYF. In DNA form, the CDR3 reads TGTGCCAGCAGCGTAGGAGGGGGGCGAGATACGCAGTATTTT. The chain employs TRBV9 and TRBJ2-3; D assignment may be TRBD1 or TRBD2 (6 bases each). In germline, CDR1 is SGDLS, CDR2 YYNGEE. This CDR3 region has 14 residues. Between the trimmed V and J ends, which lost 0 bases and 5 bases, there was a span of 10 bases. Looking up the rest from reference TRBV9 and TRBJ2-3 gives the full variable domain: DSGVTQTPKHLITATGQRVTLRCSPRSGDLSVYWYQQSLDQGLQFLIQYYNGEERAKGNILERFSAQQFPDLHSELNLSSLELGDSALYFCASSVGGGRDTQYFGPGTRLTVL.

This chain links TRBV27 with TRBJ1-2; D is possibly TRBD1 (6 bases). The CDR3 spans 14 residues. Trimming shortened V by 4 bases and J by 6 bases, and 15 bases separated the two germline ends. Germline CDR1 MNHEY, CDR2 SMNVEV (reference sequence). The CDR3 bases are TGTGCCAGCAGTTCAAACGGGGGCGGGAATGGCTACACCTTC. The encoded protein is CASSSNGGGNGYTF.

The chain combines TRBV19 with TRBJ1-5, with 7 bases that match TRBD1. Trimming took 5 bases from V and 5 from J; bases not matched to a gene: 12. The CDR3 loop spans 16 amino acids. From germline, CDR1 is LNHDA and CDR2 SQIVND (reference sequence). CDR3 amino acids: CASSPYPTGKDQPQHF. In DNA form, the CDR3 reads TGTGCCAGTAGTCCCTACCCGACAGGGAAGGATCAGCCCCAGCATTTT.

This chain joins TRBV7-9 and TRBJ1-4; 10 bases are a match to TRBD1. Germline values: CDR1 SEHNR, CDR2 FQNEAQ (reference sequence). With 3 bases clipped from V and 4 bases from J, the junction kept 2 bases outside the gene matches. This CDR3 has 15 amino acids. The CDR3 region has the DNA TGTGCCAGCAGCTTGGGACAGGGGAATAATGAAAAACTGTTTTTT. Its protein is CASSLGQGNNEKLFF.

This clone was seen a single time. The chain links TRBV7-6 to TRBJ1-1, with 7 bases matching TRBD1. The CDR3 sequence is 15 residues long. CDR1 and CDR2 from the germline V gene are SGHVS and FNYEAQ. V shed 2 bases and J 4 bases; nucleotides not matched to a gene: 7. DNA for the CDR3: TGTGCCAGCAGCTTATGGGGCGAGGGGGCCACTGAAGCTTTCTTT. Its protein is CASSLWGEGATEAFF.

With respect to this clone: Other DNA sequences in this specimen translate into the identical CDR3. CDR3 loop: CASSLVLGQETQYF. DNA of the CDR3: TGTGCCAGCAGCTTAGTTCTGGGTCAAGAGACCCAGTACTTC. The rearrangement uses TRBV7-9 and TRBJ2-5; D not resolved. Germline V gene lookup returns CDR1 SEHNR and CDR2 FQNEAQ (reference sequence). The CDR3 is made up of 14 amino acids. V was pared by 1 base and J by 2 bases, with 8 bases between.

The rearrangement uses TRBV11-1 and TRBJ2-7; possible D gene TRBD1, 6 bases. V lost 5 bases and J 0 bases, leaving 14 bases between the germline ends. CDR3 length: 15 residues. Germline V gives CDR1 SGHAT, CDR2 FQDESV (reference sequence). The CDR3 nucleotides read TGTGCCAGCAGCCCGGACAGATCGAGCTCCTACGAGCAGTACTTC. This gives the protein CASSPDRSSSYEQYF. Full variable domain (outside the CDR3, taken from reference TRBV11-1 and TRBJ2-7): EAEVAQSPRYKITEKSQAVAFWCDPISGHATLYWYRQILGQGPELLVQFQDESVVDDSQLPKDRFSAERLKGVDSTLKIQPAELGDSAMYLCASSPDRSSSYEQYFGPGTRLTVT.

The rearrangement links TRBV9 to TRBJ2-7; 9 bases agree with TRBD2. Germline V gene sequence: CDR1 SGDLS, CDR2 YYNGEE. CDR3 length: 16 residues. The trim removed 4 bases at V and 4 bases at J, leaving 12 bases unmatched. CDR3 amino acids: CASSSRSASGKYEQYF. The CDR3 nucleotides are TGTGCCAGCAGCTCAAGGTCGGCTAGCGGGAAGTACGAGCAGTACTTC.

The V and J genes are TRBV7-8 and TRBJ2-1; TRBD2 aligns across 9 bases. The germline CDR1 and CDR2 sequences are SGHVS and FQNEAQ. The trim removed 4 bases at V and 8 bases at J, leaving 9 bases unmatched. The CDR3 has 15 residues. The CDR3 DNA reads TGTGCCAGCAGCTCCACGGCGGGAGGGGTCGATGAGCAGTTCTTC. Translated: CASSSTAGGVDEQFF. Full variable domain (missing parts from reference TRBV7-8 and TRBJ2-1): GAGVSQSPRYKVAKRGQDVALRCDPISGHVSLFWYQQALGQGPEFLTYFQNEAQLDKSGLPSDRFFAERPEGSVSTLKIQRTQQEDSAVYLCASSSTAGGVDEQFFGPGTRLTVL.

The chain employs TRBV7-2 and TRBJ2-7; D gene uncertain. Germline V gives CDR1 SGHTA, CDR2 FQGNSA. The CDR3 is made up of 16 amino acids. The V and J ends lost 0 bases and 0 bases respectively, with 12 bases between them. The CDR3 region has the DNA TGTGCCAGCAGCTTAGCAGACCGGGCCCTCTCCTACGAGCAGTACTTC. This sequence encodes CASSLADRALSYEQYF.

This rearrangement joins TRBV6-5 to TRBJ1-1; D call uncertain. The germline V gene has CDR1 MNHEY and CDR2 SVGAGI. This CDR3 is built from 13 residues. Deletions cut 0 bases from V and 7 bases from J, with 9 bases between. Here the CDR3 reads CASSYSESFEAFF. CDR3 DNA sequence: TGTGCCAGCAGTTACTCGGAAAGCTTTGAAGCTTTCTTT.

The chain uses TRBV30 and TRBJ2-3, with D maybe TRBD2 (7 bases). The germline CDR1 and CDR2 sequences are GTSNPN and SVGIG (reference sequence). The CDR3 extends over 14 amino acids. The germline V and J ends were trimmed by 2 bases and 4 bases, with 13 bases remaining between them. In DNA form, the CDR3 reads TGTGCCTGGAGTTCACAGGGAGGGGCAGATACGCAGTATTTT. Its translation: CAWSSQGGADTQYF.

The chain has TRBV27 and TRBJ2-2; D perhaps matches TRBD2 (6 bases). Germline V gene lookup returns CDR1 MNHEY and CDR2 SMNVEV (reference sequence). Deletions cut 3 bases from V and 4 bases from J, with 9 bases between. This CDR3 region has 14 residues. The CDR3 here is CASSLTSGTGELFF. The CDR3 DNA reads TGTGCCAGCAGTTTGACTAGTGGCACCGGGGAGCTGTTTTTT.

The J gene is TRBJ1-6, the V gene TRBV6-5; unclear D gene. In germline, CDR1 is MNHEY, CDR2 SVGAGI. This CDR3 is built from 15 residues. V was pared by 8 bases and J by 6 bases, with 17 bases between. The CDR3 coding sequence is TGTGCCAGCTCTAAGGAACAGATGCGTAATTCACCCCTCCACTTT. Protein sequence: CASSKEQMRNSPLHF.

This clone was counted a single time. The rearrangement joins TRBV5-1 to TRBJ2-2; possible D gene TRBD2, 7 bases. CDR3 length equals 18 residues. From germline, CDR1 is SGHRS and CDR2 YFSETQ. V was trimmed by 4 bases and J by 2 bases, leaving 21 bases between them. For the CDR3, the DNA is TGCGCCAGCAGCCCCGAGTGGGCGGGGGCGACTAACACCGGGGAGCTGTTTTTT. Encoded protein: CASSPEWAGATNTGELFF.

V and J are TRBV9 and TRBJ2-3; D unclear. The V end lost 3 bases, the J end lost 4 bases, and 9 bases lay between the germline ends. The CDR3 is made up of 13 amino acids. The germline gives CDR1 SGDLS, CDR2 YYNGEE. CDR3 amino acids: CASSERISDTQYF. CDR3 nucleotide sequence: TGTGCCAGCAGCGAACGGATTTCAGATACGCAGTATTTT.

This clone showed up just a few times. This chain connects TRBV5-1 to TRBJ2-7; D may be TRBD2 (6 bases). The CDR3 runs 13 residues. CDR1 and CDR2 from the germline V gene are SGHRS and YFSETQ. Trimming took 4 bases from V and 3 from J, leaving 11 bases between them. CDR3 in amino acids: CASSKGGNYEQYF. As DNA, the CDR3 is TGCGCCAGCAGCAAGGGCGGGAACTACGAGCAGTACTTC.

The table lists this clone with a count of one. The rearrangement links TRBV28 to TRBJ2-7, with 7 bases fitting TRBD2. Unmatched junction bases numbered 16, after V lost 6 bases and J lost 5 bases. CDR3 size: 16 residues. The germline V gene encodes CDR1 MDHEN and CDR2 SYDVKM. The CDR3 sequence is CASSGEGREIFDEQYF. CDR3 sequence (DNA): TGTGCCAGCAGCGGGGAGGGCAGGGAAATATTCGACGAGCAGTACTTC. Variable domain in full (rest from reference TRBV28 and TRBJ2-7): DVKVTQSSRYLVKRTGEKVFLECVQDMDHENMFWYRQDPGLGLRLIYFSYDVKMKEKGDIPEGYSVSREKKERFSLILESASTNQTSMYLCASSGEGREIFDEQYFGPGTRLTVT.

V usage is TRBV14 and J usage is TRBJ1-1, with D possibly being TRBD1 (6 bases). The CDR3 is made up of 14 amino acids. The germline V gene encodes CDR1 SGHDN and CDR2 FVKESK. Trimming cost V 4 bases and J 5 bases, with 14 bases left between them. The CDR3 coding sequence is TGTGCCAGCAGCCTTACAGGGATTGGGACTGAAGCTTTCTTT. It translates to CASSLTGIGTEAFF.